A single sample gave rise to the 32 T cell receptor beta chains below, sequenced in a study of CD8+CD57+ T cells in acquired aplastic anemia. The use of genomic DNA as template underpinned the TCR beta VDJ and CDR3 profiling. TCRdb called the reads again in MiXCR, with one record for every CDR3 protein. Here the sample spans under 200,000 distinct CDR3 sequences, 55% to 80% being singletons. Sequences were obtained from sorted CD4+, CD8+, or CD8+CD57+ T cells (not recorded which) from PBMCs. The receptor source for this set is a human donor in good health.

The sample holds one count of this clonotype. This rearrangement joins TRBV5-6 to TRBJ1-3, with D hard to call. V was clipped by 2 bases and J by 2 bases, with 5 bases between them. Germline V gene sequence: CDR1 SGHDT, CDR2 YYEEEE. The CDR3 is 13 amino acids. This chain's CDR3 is CASSLGPGNTIYF. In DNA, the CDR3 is TGTGCCAGCAGCTTAGGTCCTGGAAACACCATATATTTT.

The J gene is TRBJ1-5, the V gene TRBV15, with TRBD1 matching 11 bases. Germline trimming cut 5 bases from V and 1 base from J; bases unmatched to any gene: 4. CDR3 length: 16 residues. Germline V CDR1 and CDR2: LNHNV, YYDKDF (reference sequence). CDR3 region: CATSRRDRGSNQPQHF. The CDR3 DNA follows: TGTGCCACCAGCCGCCGGGACAGGGGGAGCAATCAGCCCCAGCATTTT. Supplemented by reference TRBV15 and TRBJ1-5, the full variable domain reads DAMVIQNPRYQVTQFGKPVTLSCSQTLNHNVMYWYQQKSSQAPKLLFHYYDKDFNNEADTPDNFQSRRPNTSFCFLDIRSPGLGDTAMYLCATSRRDRGSNQPQHFGDGTRLSIL.

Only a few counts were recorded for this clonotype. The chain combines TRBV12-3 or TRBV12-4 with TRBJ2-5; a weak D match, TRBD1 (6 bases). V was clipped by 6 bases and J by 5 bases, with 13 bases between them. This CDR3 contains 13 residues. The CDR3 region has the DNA TGTGCCAGCAGCTACAGGGAATGGGAGACCCAGTACTTC. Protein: CASSYREWETQYF.

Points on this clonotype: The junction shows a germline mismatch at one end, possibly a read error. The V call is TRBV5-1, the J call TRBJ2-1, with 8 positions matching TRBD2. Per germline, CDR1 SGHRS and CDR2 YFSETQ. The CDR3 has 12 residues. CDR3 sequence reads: CASSLAGNEQFF. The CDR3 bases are TGTGCCAGCAGCTTAGCGGGAAATGAGCAGTTCTTC.

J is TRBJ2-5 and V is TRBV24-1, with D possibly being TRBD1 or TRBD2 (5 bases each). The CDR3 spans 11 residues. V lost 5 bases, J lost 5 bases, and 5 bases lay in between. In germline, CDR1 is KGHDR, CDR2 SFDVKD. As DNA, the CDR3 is TGTGCCACCAGTGGGGGGGAGACCCAGTACTTC. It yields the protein CATSGGETQYF.

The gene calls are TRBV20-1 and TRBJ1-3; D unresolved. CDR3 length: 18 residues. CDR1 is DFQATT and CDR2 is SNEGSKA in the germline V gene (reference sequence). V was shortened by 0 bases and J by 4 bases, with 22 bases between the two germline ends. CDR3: CSARDLVSGRATGNTIYF. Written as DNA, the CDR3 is TGCAGTGCTAGAGATCTGGTTAGCGGGAGGGCCACGGGAAACACCATATATTTT.

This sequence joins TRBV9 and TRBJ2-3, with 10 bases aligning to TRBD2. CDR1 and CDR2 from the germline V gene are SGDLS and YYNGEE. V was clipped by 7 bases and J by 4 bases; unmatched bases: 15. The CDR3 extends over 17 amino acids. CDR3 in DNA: TGTGCCAGCGACTTAGGACTAGCGGTCCAGCCCGCAGATACGCAGTATTTT. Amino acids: CASDLGLAVQPADTQYF.

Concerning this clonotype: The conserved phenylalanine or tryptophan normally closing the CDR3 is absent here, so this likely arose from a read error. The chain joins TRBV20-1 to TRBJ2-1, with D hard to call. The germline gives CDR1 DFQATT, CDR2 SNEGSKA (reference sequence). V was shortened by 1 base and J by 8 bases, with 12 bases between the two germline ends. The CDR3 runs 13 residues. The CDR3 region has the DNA TGCAGTGCTAGAGGGGGATTCAGGTATGAGCAGTTCTGC. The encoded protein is CSARGGFRYEQFC.

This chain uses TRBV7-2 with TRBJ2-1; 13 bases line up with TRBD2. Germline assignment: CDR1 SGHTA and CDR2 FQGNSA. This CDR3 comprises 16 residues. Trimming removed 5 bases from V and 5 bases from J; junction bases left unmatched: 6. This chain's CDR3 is CASSPRLAGGNNEQFF. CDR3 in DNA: TGTGCCAGCAGCCCCCGACTAGCGGGAGGCAACAATGAGCAGTTCTTC.

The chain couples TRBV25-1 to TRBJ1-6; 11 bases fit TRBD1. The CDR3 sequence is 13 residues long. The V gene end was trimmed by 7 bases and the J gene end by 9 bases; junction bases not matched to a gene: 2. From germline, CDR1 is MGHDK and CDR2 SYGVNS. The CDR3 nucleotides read TGTGCCAGCAAGGGGACAGGGGGTTCACCCCTCCACTTT. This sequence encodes CASKGTGGSPLHF.

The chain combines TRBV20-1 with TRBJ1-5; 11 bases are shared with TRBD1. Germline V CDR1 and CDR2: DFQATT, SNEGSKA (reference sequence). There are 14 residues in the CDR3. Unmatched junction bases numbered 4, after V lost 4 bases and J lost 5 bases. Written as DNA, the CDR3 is TGCAGTGCTACGGACAGGGGGCTACATCAGCCCCAGCATTTT. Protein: CSATDRGLHQPQHF.

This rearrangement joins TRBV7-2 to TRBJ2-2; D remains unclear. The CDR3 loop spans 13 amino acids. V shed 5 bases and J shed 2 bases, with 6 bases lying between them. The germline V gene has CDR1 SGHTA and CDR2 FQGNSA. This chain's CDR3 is CASSRLNTGELFF. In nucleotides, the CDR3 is TGTGCCAGCAGCCGACTTAACACCGGGGAGCTGTTTTTT.

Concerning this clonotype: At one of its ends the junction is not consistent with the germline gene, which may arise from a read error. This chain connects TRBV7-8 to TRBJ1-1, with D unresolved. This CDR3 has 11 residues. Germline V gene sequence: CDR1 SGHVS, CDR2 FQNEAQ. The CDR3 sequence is CASSTYTGAFF. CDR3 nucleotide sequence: TGTGCCAGCAGCACTTATACTGGAGCTTTCTTT.

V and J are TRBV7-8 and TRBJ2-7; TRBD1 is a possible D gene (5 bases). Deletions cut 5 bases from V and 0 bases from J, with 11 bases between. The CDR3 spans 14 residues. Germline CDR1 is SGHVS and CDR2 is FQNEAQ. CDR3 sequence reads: CASSPIQDSYEQYF. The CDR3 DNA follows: TGTGCCAGCAGCCCCATACAGGACTCCTACGAGCAGTACTTC.

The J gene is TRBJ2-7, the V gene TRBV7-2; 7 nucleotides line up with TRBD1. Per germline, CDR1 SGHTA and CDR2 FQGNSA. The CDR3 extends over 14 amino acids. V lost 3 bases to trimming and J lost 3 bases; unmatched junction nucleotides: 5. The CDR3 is CASSLGRGRYEQYF. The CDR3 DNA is TGTGCCAGCAGCTTGGGAAGGGGGCGCTACGAGCAGTACTTC.

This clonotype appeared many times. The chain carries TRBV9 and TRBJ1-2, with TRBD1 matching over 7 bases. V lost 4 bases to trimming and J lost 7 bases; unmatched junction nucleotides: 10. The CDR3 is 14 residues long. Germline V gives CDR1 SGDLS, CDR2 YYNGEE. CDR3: CASSLGTAHAGYTF. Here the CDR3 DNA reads TGTGCCAGCAGCCTCGGGACAGCACACGCTGGCTACACCTTC.

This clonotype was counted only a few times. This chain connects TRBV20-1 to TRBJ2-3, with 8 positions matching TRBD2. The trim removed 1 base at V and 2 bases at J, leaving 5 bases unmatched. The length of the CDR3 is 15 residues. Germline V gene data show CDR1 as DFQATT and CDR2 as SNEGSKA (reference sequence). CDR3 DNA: TGCAGTGCTAGAGTTAGCGGGAAACCCACAGATACGCAGTATTTT. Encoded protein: CSARVSGKPTDTQYF.

The CDR3 DNA sequence: TGTGCCAGCACCCTGACAGGGCCGAACACTGAAGCTTTCTTT. Encoded protein: CASTLTGPNTEAFF. The chain has TRBV2 and TRBJ1-1; 7 bases match TRBD1. V lost 7 bases, J lost 1 base, and 6 bases stayed unmatched. The CDR3 spans 14 residues. Germline V lookup: CDR1 SNHLY, CDR2 FYNNEI. Full variable domain (outside the CDR3, taken from reference TRBV2 and TRBJ1-1): EPEVTQTPSHQVTQMGQEVILRCVPISNHLYFYWYRQILGQKVEFLVSFYNNEISEKSEIFDDQFSVERPDGSNFTLKIRSTKLEDSAMYFCASTLTGPNTEAFFGQGTRLTVV.

For the CDR3, the DNA is TGTGCCAGCAGCCCCCAAGCCTACACCGGGGAGCTGTTTTTT. Residues: CASSPQAYTGELFF. The chain employs TRBV7-6 and TRBJ2-2, with D uncertain. V was trimmed by 5 bases and J by 3 bases, leaving 10 bases between them. This CDR3 contains 14 residues. CDR1 and CDR2 from the germline V gene are SGHVS and FNYEAQ. The variable domain in full, completed from reference TRBV7-6 and TRBJ2-2, reads GAGVSQSPRYKVTKRGQDVALRCDPISGHVSLYWYRQALGQGPEFLTYFNYEAQQDKSGLPNDRFSAERPEGSISTLTIQRTEQRDSAMYRCASSPQAYTGELFFGEGSRLTVL.

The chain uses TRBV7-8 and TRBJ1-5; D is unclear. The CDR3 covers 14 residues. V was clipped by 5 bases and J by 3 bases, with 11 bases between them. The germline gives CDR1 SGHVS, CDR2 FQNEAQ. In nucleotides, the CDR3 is TGTGCCAGCAGCCTGGGCACGGACAATCAGCCCCAGCATTTT. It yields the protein CASSLGTDNQPQHF. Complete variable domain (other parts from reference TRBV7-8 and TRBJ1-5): GAGVSQSPRYKVAKRGQDVALRCDPISGHVSLFWYQQALGQGPEFLTYFQNEAQLDKSGLPSDRFFAERPEGSVSTLKIQRTQQEDSAVYLCASSLGTDNQPQHFGDGTRLSIL.

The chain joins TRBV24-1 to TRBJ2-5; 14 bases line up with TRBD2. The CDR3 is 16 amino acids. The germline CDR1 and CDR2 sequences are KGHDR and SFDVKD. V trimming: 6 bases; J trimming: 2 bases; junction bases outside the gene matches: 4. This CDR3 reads CATSTGTSGSQETQYF. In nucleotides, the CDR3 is TGTGCCACCAGTACCGGGACTAGCGGGAGTCAAGAGACCCAGTACTTC.

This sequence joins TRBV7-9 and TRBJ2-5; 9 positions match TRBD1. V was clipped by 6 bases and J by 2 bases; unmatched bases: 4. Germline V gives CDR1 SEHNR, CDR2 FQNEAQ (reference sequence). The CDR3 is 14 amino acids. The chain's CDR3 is CASSWGTGQETQYF. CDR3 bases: TGTGCCAGCAGTTGGGGGACAGGGCAAGAGACCCAGTACTTC.

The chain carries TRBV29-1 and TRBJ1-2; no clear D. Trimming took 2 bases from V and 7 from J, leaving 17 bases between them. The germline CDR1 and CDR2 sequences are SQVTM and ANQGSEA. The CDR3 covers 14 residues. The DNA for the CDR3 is TGCAGCGTTGAATTAGCGGCAGTCGGCCCTGGCTACACCTTC. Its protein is CSVELAAVGPGYTF. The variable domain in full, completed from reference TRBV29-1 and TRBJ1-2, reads SAVISQKPSRDICQRGTSLTIQCQVDSQVTMMFWYRQQPGQSLTLIATANQGSEATYESGFVIDKFPISRPNLTFSTLTVSNMSPEDSSIYLCSVELAAVGPGYTFGSGTRLTVV.

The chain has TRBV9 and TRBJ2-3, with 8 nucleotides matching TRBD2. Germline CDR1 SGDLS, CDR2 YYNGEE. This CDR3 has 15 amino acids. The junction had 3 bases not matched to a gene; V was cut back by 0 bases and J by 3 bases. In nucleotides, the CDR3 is TGTGCCAGCAGCGTAGTCGGGAGGGGGACAGATACGCAGTATTTT. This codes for CASSVVGRGTDTQYF.

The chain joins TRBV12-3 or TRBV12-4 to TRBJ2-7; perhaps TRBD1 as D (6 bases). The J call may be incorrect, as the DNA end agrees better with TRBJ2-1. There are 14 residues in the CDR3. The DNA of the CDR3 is TGTGCCACCGGTAGGGACACCGGAACCTACGAGCAGTTCTTC. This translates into CATGRDTGTYEQFF.

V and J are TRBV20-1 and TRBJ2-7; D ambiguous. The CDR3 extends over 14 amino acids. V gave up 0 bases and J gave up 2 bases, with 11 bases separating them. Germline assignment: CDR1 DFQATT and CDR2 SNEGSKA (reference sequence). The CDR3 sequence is CSARDLSVPYEQYF. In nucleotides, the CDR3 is TGCAGTGCTAGAGATCTGAGCGTTCCCTACGAGCAGTACTTC.

In DNA, the CDR3 is TGCAGTGCTAGAGACGGGACCCTACCGGGGGAGACCCAGTACTTC. Amino acids: CSARDGTLPGETQYF. The chain employs TRBV20-1 and TRBJ2-5; D possibly uses TRBD1 or TRBD2 (5 bases each). V gave up 0 bases and J gave up 5 bases, with 16 bases separating them. The germline V gene encodes CDR1 DFQATT and CDR2 SNEGSKA (reference sequence). The CDR3 covers 15 residues.

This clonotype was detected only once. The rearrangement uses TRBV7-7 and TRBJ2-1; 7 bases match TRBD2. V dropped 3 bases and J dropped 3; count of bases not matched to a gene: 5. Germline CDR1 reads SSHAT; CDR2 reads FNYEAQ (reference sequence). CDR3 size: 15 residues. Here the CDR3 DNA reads TGTGCCAGCAGCTTGGGGGGGGGTTTCTACAATGAGCAGTTCTTC. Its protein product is CASSLGGGFYNEQFF.

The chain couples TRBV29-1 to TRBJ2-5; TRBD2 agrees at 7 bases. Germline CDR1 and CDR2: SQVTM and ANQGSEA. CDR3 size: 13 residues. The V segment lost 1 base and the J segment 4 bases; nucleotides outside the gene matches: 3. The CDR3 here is CSVEAGGGETQYF. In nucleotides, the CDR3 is TGCAGCGTTGAAGCGGGAGGAGGAGAGACCCAGTACTTC.

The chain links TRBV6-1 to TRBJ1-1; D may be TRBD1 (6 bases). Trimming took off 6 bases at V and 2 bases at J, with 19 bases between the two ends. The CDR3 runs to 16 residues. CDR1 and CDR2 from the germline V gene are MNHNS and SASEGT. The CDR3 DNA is TGTGCCAGCAGCGTGGGGGCAGAAGGAGGAAACACTGAAGCTTTCTTT. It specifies CASSVGAEGGNTEAFF.

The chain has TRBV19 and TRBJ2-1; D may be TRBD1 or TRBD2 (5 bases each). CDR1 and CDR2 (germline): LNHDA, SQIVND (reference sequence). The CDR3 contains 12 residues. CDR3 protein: CASNEGLDEQFF. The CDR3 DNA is TGTGCTTCAAACGAGGGGTTGGATGAGCAGTTCTTC.

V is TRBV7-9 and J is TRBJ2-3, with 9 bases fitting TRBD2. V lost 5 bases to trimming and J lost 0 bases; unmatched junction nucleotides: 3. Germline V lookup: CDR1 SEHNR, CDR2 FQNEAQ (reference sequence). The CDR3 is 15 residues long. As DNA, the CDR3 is TGTGCCAGCAGCCCTAGCGGGGCAAGCACAGATACGCAGTATTTT. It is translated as CASSPSGASTDTQYF.